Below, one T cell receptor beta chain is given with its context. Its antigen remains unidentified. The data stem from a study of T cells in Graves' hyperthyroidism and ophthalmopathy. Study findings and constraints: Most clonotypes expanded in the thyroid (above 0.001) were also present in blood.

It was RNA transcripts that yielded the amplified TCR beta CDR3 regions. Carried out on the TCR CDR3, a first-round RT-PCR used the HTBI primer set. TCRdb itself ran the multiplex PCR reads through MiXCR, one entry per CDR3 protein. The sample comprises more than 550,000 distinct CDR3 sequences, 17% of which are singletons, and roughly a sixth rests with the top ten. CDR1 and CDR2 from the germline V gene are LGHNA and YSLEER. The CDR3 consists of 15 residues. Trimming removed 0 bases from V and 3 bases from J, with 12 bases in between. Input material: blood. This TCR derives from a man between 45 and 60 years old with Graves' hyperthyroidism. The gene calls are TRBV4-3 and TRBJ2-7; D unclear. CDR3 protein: CASSQDGRGYYEQYF. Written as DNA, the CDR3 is TGCGCCAGCAGCCAAGATGGGCGCGGTTACTACGAGCAGTACTTC.